These T cell receptor beta chains were read from a single sample in a study of Siglec-9 on CD8 T cells in melanoma. This table comes from immunoSEQ multiplex PCR, and its TCRdb copy is limited to in-frame clones, with some not included. This table has 36,000 or so clones, approximately 83% appearing once. Sequencing used Siglec-9- CD8+ T cells sorted from blood. The receptors here all came from a human donor in good health. Both conserved end residues are part of each CDR3. The D gene is left open where the match is weak. The size field is filled for only some rows; it gives once, few, many or a size class.

clone_size,v_call,j_call,d_call,cdr3_nt,cdr3_aa
few,TRBV19,TRBJ1-5,-,TGTGCCAGTAGTATTGGACAGATCAATCAGCCCCAGCATTTT,CASSIGQINQPQHF
-,TRBV19,TRBJ2-7,TRBD2,TGTGCCAGTAGTCACGGACTAGCGGTGGGTTACGAGCAGTACTTC,CASSHGLAVGYEQYF
-,TRBV19,TRBJ1-1,-,TGTGCCAGTAGTATAGGGGGATGGAACACTGAAGCTTTCTTT,CASSIGGWNTEAFF
-,TRBV7-8,TRBJ2-2,-,TGTGCCAGCAGCTTAGGGGCGAACACCGGGGAGCTGTTTTTT,CASSLGANTGELFF
-,TRBV6-1,TRBJ2-3,-,TGTGCCAGCAGTGAATGGGGGGGGGCTACAGATACGCAGTATTTT,CASSEWGGATDTQYF
-,TRBV27,TRBJ2-5,-,TGTGCCAGCAGCTTGGGGCTTCGGGAGACCCAGTACTTC,CASSLGLRETQYF
-,TRBV9,TRBJ2-7,-,TGTGCCAGCAGCCCCCTAGGAGATCCCTTCTACGAGCAGTACTTC,CASSPLGDPFYEQYF
-,TRBV9,TRBJ2-7,-,TGTGCCAGCAGCGTAGGGGACGCAACCTACGAGCAGTACTTC,CASSVGDATYEQYF
once,TRBV9,TRBJ1-1,-,TGTGCCAGCAGCGTAGGCGGGGGGAACGTAGGGGAAGCTTTCTTT,CASSVGGGNVGEAFF
-,TRBV7-8,TRBJ2-1,-,TGTGCCAGCAGCTTGCCAGGGTTGGATTACAATGAGCAGTTCTTC,CASSLPGLDYNEQFF
-,TRBV2,TRBJ1-2,-,TGTGCCAGCGTTCCAGGGGAAGGGTATGGCTACACCTTC,CASVPGEGYGYTF
once,TRBV27,TRBJ2-1,-,TGTGCCAGCGGCCCCAGGGGCTCCTACAATGAGCAGTTCTTC,CASGPRGSYNEQFF
-,TRBV6-4,TRBJ2-1,TRBD2,TGTGCCAGCAGCTCGACTAGCGGGAGCTACAATGAGCAGTTCTTC,CASSSTSGSYNEQFF
-,TRBV6-6,TRBJ2-3,TRBD2,TGTGCCAGCAGCCCGACTAGCCGATTCACAGATACGCAGTATTTT,CASSPTSRFTDTQYF
-,TRBV2,TRBJ1-1,-,TGTGCCAGCAGTGAGGGTGTTGGGGCTTTCTTT,CASSEGVGAFF
-,TRBV2,TRBJ1-1,-,TGTGCCAGCAAAGGAAAGTACGGGGAAAACACTGAAGCTTTCTTT,CASKGKYGENTEAFF
-,TRBV5-6,TRBJ1-4,TRBD1,TGTGCCAGCAGCTCAGGGGGGACAGGGGGTAATGAAAAACTGTTTTTT,CASSSGGTGGNEKLFF
-,TRBV6-1,TRBJ2-5,-,TGTGCCAGCAGTCCTTTCGCCGAGGGAGAGACCCAGTACTTC,CASSPFAEGETQYF
-,TRBV7-6,TRBJ1-2,-,TGTGCCAGCAGCTTAGGTGCTAACTATGGCTACACCTTC,CASSLGANYGYTF
-,TRBV21-1,TRBJ2-5,-,TGTGCCAGCAGCCTCGTTACTAGCGGACCCCAAGAGACCCAGTACTTC,CASSLVTSGPQETQYF
-,TRBV27,TRBJ2-1,-,TGTGCCAGCAGCCCAGTGTCCTACAATGAGCAGTTCTTC,CASSPVSYNEQFF
-,TRBV7-9,TRBJ2-3,-,TGTGCCAGCAGCCGCCGCCGCGGATCGGGGCCAGATACGCAGTATTTT,CASSRRRGSGPDTQYF